This T cell receptor (beta chain) comes out of a study of T cell repertoires in cytomegalovirus infection. The study, taken as a whole, reports: Of the TCR beta families, the public ones yielded a cumulative frequency that identified carriers of CMV plus the relevant HLA.

CDR1 and CDR2 from the germline V gene are SGHAT and FQNNGV. V gave up 4 bases and J gave up 2 bases; unmatched junction bases: 9. The CDR3 extends over 16 amino acids. A word on this clonotype: As yet, its antigen is unknown.

TCRdb recomputed calls from the reads with MiXCR, one row per CDR3 protein. The table lists 750,000 to 950,000 distinct CDR3 sequences, 25% to 35% of them singletons. This chain joins TRBV11-2 and TRBJ2-3, with 7 bases that match TRBD2. Specimen: cultured CD8+ T cells from PBMCs, collected from culture after CMV antigen stimulation. The receptor comes from a human donor in good health (CMV status not recorded). Some clones in this sample may be carry-over from other donors' samples. CDR3 amino acids: CASSSSTRGITDTQYF. The CDR3 nucleotides read TGTGCCAGCAGCTCTTCAACGCGGGGGATCACAGATACGCAGTATTTT.